The present TCR beta chain was sequenced within a study of blood T cells in healthy people across ages. Study outcomes and limitations: TCR beta diversity correlated strongly with naive T cell percentage. There were more naive CD4+ cells and higher diversity in long-lived donors than in aged donors.

It was with a sample-barcoded 5' primer and a J-beta primer mix that a second PCR of roughly 7 to 12 cycles was run. MiXCR was run by TCRdb on the 5' RACE reads, yielding one entry per CDR3 protein. The sample contains roughly 680,000 distinct CDR3 sequences, about 52% of which appear only once. The CDR3 extends over 17 amino acids. Trimming took off 2 bases at V and 3 bases at J, with 19 bases between the two ends. CDR1 MNHEY and CDR2 SVGEGT come from the germline V gene. This clonotype has just one count. Its antigen is still unknown. This sequence originates from an older woman in good health. Sequencing was done on a sample of blood. V is TRBV6-2 or TRBV6-3 and J is TRBJ1-1; D not resolved. The CDR3 DNA sequence: TGTGCCAGCAGTTACCAACCCTTTGACGGTGGGTACACTGAAGCTTTCTTT. Translating gives CASSYQPFDGGYTEAFF.